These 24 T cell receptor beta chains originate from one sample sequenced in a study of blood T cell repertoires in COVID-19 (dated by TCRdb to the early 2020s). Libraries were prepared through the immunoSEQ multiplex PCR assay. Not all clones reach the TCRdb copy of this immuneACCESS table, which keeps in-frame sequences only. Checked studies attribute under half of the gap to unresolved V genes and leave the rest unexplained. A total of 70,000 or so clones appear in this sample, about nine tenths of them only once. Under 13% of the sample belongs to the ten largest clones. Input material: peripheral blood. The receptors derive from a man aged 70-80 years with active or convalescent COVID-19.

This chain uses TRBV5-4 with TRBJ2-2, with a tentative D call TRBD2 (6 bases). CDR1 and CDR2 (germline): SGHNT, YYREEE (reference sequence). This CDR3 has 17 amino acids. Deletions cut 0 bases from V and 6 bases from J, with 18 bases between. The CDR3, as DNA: TGTGCCAGCAGCTTGGGAGGTTTAGCGGCCGGGGCCGGGGAGCTGTTTTTT. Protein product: CASSLGGLAAGAGELFF.

CDR3 sequence (DNA): TGTGCCAGCAGCCAATCCGCCGGGAGCAGATACGAGCAGTACTTC. Protein product: CASSQSAGSRYEQYF. V gene TRBV3-1 (or the pseudogene TRBV3-2) combines with J gene TRBJ2-7; TRBD2 is a possible D gene (6 bases). Germline lookup yields CDR1 LGHDT and CDR2 YNNKEL (reference sequence). V dropped 2 bases and J dropped 4 bases, with 15 bases sitting between them. CDR3 size: 15 residues.

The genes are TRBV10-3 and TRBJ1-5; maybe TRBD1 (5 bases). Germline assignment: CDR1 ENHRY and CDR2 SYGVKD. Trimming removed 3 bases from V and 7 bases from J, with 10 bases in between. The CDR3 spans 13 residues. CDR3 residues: CAISDRADQPQHF. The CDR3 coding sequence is TGTGCCATCAGTGACAGGGCGGACCAGCCCCAGCATTTT.

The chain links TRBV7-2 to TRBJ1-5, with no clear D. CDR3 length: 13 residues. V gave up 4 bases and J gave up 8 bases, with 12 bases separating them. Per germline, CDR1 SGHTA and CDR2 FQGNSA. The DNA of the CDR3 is TGTGCCAGCAGCTCCTACGGGGAGGAGCCCCAGCATTTT. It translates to CASSSYGEEPQHF.

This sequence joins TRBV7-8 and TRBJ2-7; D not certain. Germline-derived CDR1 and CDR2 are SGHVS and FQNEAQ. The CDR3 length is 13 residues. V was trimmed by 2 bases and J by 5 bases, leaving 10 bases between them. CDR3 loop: CASSLPSRDEQYF. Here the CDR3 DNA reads TGTGCCAGCAGCTTACCTTCCCGGGACGAGCAGTACTTC.

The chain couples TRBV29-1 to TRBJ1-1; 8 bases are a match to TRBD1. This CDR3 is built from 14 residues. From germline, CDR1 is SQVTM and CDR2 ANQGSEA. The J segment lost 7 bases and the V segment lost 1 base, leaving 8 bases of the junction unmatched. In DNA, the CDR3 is TGCAGCGTTGAAGCGACGGACAGGGAGGGTGAAGCTTTCTTT. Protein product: CSVEATDREGEAFF.

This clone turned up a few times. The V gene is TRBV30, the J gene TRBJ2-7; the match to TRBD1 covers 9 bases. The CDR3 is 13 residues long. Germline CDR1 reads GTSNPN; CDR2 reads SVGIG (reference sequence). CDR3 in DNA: TGTGCATCGGCCGGGACAGGGCTCTACGAGCAGTACTTC. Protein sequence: CASAGTGLYEQYF.

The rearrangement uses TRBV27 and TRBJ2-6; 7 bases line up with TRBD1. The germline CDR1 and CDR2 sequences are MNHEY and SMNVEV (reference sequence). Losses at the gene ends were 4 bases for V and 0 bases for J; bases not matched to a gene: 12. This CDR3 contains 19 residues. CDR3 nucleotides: TGTGCCAGCAGTTCGGCCAGGACAGGTAGGAGCTCTGGGGCCAACGTCCTGACTTTC. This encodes CASSSARTGRSSGANVLTF.

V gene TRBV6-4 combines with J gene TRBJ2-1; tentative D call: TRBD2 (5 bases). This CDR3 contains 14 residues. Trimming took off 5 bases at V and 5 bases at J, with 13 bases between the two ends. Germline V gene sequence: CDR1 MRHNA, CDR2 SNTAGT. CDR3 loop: CASSRLPDHNEQFF. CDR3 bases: TGTGCCAGCAGTCGACTACCCGATCACAATGAGCAGTTCTTC.

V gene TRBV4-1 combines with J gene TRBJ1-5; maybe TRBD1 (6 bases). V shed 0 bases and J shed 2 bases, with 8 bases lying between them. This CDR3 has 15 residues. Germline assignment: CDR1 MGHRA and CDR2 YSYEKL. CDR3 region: CASSQEGGGNQPQHF. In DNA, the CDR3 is TGCGCCAGCAGCCAAGAAGGGGGTGGCAATCAGCCCCAGCATTTT.

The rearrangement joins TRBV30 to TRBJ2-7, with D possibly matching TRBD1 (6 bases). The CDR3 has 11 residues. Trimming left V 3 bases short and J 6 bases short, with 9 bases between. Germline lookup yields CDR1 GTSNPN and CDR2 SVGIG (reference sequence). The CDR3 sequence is CAWSPDSEQYF. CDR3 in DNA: TGTGCCTGGAGCCCGGACAGCGAGCAGTACTTC. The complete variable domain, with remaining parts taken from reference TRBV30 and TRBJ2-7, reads SQTIHQWPATLVQPVGSPLSLECTVEGTSNPNLYWYRQAAGRGLQLLFYSVGIGQISSEVPQNLSASRPQDRQFILSSKKLLLSDSGFYLCAWSPDSEQYFGPGTRLTVT.

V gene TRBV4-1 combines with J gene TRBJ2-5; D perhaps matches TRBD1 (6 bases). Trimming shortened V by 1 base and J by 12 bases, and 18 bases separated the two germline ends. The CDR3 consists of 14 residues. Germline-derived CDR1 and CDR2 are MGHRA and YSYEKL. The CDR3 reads CASSQVTGPSKEYF. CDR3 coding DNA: TGCGCCAGCAGCCAAGTAACAGGGCCCAGTAAGGAGTACTTC.

DNA of the CDR3: TGCAGCGTTGATAACAGGGCTATCTATGGCTACACCTTC. Its protein product is CSVDNRAIYGYTF. V and J are TRBV29-1 and TRBJ1-2, with D possibly being TRBD1 (6 bases). The CDR3 consists of 13 residues. V was clipped by 3 bases and J by 4 bases, with 12 bases between them. CDR1 and CDR2 (germline): SQVTM, ANQGSEA.

CDR3: CASSKVTIGGELFF. In DNA form, the CDR3 reads TGTGCCAGCAGCAAAGTGACTATAGGCGGGGAGCTGTTTTTT. This rearrangement joins TRBV21-1 to TRBJ2-2; no check of the table's D call, TRBD2, against the DNA was made. TRBV21-1 has pseudogene status. The length of the CDR3 is 14 residues.

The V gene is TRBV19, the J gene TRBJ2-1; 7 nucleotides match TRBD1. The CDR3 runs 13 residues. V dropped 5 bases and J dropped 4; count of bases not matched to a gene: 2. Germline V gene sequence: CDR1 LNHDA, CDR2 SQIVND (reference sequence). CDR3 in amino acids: CASSGQVYNEQFF. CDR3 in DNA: TGTGCCAGTAGTGGACAGGTTTACAATGAGCAGTTCTTC.

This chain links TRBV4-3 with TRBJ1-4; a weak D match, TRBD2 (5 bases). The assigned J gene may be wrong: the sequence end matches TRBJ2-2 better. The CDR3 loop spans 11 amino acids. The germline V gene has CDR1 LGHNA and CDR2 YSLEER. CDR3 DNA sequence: TGCGCCAGCAGCAGCGGCTGGGAGCTGTTTTTT. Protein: CASSSGWELFF.

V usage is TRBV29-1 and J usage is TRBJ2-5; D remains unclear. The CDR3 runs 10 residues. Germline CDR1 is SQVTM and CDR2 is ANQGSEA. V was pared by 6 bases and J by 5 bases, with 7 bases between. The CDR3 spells CSVPGETQYF. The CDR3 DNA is TGCAGCGTCCCCGGGGAGACCCAGTACTTC.

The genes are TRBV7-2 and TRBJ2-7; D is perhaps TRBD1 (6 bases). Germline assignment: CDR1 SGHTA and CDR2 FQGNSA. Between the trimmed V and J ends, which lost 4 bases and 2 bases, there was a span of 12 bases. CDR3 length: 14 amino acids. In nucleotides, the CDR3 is TGTGCCAGCAGCTCCAAGGACAGAACCTACGAGCAGTACTTC. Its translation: CASSSKDRTYEQYF.

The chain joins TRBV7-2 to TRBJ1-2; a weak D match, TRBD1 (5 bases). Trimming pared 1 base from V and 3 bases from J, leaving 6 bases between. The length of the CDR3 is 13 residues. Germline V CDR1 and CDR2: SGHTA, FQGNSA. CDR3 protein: CASSLVGDYGYTF. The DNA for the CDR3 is TGTGCCAGCAGCTTAGTAGGGGACTATGGCTACACCTTC.

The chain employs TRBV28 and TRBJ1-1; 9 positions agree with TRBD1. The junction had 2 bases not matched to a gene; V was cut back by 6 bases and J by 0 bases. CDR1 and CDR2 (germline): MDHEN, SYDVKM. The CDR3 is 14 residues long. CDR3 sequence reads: CASSYRGLNTEAFF. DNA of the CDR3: TGTGCCAGCAGCTACAGGGGGCTGAACACTGAAGCTTTCTTT.

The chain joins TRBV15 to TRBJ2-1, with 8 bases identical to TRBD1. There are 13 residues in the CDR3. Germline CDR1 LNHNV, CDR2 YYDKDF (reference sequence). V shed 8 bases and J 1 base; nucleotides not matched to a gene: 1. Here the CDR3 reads CATDRGSYNEQFF. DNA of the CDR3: TGTGCCACCGACAGGGGTTCCTACAATGAGCAGTTCTTC. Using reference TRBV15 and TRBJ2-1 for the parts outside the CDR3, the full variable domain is DAMVIQNPRYQVTQFGKPVTLSCSQTLNHNVMYWYQQKSSQAPKLLFHYYDKDFNNEADTPDNFQSRRPNTSFCFLDIRSPGLGDTAMYLCATDRGSYNEQFFGPGTRLTVL.

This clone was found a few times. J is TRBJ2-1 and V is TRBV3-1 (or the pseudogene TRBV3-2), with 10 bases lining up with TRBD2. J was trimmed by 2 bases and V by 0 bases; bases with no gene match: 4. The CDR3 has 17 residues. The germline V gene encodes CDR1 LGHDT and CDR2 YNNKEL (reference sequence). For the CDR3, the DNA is TGTGCCAGCAGCCAAGATCCCAGCGGGAGGGCCTACAATGAGCAGTTCTTC. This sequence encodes CASSQDPSGRAYNEQFF.

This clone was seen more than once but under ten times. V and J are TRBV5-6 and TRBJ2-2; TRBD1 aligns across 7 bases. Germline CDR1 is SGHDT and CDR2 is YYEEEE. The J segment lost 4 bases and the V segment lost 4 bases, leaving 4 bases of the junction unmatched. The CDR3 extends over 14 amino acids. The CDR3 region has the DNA TGTGCCAGCAGCCGGGGACAGTTCACCGGGGAGCTGTTTTTT. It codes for CASSRGQFTGELFF.

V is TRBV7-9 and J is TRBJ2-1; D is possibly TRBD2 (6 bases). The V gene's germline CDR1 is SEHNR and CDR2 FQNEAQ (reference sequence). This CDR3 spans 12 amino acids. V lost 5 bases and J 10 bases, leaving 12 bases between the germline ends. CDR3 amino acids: CASSGGSDEQFF. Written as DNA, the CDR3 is TGTGCCAGCAGCGGGGGGAGTGACGAGCAGTTCTTC.